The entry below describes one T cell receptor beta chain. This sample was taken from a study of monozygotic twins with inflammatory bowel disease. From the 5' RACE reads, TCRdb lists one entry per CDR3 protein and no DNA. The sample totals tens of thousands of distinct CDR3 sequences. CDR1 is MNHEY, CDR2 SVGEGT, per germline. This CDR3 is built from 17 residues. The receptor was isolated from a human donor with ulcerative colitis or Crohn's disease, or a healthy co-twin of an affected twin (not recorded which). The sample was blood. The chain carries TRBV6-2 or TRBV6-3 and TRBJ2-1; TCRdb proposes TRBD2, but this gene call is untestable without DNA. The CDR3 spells CASSYSLGSGIGNEQFF.